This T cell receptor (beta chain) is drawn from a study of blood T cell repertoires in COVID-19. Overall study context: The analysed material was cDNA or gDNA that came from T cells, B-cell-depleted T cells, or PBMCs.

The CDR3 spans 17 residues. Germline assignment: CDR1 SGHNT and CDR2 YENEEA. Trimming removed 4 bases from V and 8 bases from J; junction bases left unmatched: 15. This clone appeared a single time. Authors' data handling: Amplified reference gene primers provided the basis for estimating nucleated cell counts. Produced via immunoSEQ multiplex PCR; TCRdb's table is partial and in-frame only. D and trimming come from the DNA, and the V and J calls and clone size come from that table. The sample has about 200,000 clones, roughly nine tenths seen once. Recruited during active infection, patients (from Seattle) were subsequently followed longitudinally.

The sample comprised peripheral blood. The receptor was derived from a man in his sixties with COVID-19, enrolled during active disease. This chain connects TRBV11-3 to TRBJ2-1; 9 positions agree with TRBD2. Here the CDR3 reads CASSSGNIAGVIDEQFF. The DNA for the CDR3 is TGTGCCAGCAGCTCCGGAAACATAGCGGGGGTTATCGATGAGCAGTTCTTC.